This paragraph reports one T cell receptor beta chain. The entry originates in a study of blood T cell repertoires in COVID-19. About the research overall: Collection of acute and convalescent COVID-19 samples took place in the United States, Italy and Spain. PBMCs, B-cell-depleted T cells, or T cells were the source of the cDNA or gDNA that made up the material.

The junction had 12 bases not matched to a gene; V was cut back by 4 bases and J by 0 bases. Germline CDR1 and CDR2: SGHRS and YFSETQ. This CDR3 has 18 residues. The protocol was immunoSEQ multiplex PCR, while the TCRdb copy is restricted to in-frame clones and leaves out a portion. The sample yields approximately 220,000 clones, around 85% seen once. This sequence originates from a woman aged 40 to 50 with acute COVID-19. Material: PBMCs or T cells enriched from blood (not recorded which). The chain employs TRBV5-1 and TRBJ2-1; 8 nucleotides align to TRBD2. CDR3 in DNA: TGCGCCAGCAGCCGAGGTAGCGGGGAGGCTAGCTCCTACAATGAGCAGTTCTTC. Amino acid sequence: CASSRGSGEASSYNEQFF.